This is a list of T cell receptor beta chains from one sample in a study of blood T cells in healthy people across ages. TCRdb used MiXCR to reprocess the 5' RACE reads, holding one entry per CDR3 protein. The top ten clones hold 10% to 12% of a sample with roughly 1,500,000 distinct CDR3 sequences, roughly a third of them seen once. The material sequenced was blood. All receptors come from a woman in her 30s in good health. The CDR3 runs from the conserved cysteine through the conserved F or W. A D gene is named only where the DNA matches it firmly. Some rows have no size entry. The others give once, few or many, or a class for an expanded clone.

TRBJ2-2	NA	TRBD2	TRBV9	CASSVAWEGLGELFF	TGTGCCAGCAGCGTCGCGTGGGAGGGCCTAGGGGAGCTGTTTTTT
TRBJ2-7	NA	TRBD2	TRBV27	CASSSSGLAETEQYF	TGTGCCAGCAGTTCCTCGGGACTAGCGGAAACCGAGCAGTACTTC
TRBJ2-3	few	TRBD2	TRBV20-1	CSAKGTITDTQYF	TGCAGTGCTAAGGGGACTATCACAGATACGCAGTATTTT
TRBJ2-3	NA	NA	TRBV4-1	CASSQDLGADGTDTQYF	TGCGCCAGCAGCCAAGATCTAGGGGCCGACGGCACAGATACGCAGTATTTT
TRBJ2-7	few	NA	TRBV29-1	CSVGEGIAYEQYF	TGCAGCGTTGGAGAGGGGATAGCCTACGAGCAGTACTTC
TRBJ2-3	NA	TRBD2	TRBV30	CARRGAGVADTQYF	TGCGCGAGGAGAGGGGCGGGAGTGGCAGATACGCAGTATTTT
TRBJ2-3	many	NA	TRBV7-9	CASSLEGATDTQYF	TGTGCCAGCAGCTTGGAAGGAGCAACAGATACGCAGTATTTT
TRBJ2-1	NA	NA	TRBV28	CASSLGGLSEQFF	TGTGCCAGCAGTCTGGGGGGGCTTAGTGAGCAGTTCTTC
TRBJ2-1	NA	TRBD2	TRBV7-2	CASSATGTSGNYNEQFF	TGTGCCAGCAGCGCAACCGGGACTAGCGGCAACTACAATGAGCAGTTCTTC
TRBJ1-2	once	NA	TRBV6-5	CASRPDTGRGYTF	TGTGCCAGCAGACCGGACACCGGCAGGGGCTACACCTTC
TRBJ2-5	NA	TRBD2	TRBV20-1	CSARALGASGMQETQYF	TGCAGTGCTAGGGCCCTTGGAGCTAGCGGGATGCAAGAGACCCAGTACTTC
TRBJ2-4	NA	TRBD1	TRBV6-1	CASTRTGIPFIAKNIQYF	TGTGCCAGCACTCGGACAGGGATCCCATTCATAGCCAAAAACATTCAGTACTTC
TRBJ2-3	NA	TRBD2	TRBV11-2	CASNLGLLAGGGDTQYF	TGTGCCAGCAACTTAGGGTTGCTAGCGGGGGGCGGAGATACGCAGTATTTT
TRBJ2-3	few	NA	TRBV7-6	CASSLDRLGVTDTQYF	TGTGCCAGCAGCTTAGATAGGCTAGGAGTCACAGATACGCAGTATTTT
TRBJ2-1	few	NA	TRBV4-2	CASSQGKILFF	TGTGCCAGCAGCCAGGGCAAGATCCTGTTCTTC
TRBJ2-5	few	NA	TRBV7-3	CASSFGQSPGTQYF	TGTGCCAGCAGCTTTGGACAGTCCCCAGGGACCCAGTACTTC
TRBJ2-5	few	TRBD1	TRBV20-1	CSAQGQALSEETQYF	TGCAGTGCACAAGGACAGGCCCTCAGCGAAGAGACCCAGTACTTC
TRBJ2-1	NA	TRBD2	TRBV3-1	CASSQRSGGAPGEQFF	TGTGCCAGCAGCCAACGAAGCGGGGGGGCACCAGGTGAGCAGTTCTTC
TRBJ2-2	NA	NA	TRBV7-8	CASMPEGPVNTGELFF	TGTGCCAGCATGCCGGAGGGGCCCGTGAACACCGGGGAGCTGTTTTTT
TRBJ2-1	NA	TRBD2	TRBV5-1	CASSLARDYFLSEQFF	TGCGCCAGCAGCTTGGCCAGGGACTACTTCCTCAGTGAGCAGTTCTTC
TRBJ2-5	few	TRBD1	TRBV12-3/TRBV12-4	CASSLGTGTKETQYF	TGTGCCAGCAGTTTAGGGACAGGAACCAAAGAGACCCAGTACTTC
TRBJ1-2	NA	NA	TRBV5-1	CASSFDSPNYGYTF	TGCGCCAGCAGCTTTGACAGTCCTAACTATGGCTACACCTTC
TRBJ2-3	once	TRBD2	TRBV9	CASSARAGTSRGTDTQYF	TGTGCCAGCAGCGCCCGCGCCGGGACTAGCCGAGGCACAGATACGCAGTATTTT
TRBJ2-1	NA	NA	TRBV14	CASSQARDNEQFF	TGCGCCAGCAGCCAAGCCCGGGACAATGAGCAGTTCTTC
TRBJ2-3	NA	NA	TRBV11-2	CASSQMGGLGTDTQYF	TGTGCCAGCAGCCAAATGGGCGGTCTGGGCACAGATACGCAGTATTTT
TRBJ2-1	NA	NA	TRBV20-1	CSARDPLGVNEQFF	TGCAGTGCTAGAGATCCCTTGGGGGTAAATGAGCAGTTCTTC
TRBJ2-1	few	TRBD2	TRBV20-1	CSAVETSVYNEQFF	TGCAGTGCCGTCGAAACTAGCGTGTACAATGAGCAGTTCTTC
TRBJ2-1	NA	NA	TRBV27	CASSALPSNEGVYEQFF	TGTGCCAGCAGCGCTCTCCCATCAAATGAAGGGGTCTACGAGCAGTTCTTC
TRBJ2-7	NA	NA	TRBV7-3	CASSLTGVLGEIQYF	TGTGCCAGCAGCTTAACGGGGGTATTGGGAGAGATCCAGTACTTC
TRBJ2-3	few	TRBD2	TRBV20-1	CSARDLASGGWDTQYF	TGCAGTGCTAGAGACCTGGCTAGCGGGGGATGGGATACGCAGTATTTT
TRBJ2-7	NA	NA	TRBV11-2	CASSSRLDLYEQYF	TGTGCCAGCAGCTCCCGCCTAGACCTCTACGAGCAGTACTTC
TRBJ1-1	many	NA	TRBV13	CASSLSGSTEAFF	TGTGCCAGCAGCTTATCAGGGTCCACTGAAGCTTTCTTT
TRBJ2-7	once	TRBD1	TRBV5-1	CANSLAGQGAGQDEQYF	TGCGCCAACAGCTTGGCGGGACAGGGGGCCGGGCAGGACGAGCAGTACTTC
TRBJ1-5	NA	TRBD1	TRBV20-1	CSAKEWTGSQPQHF	TGCAGTGCTAAGGAATGGACAGGCAGCCAGCCCCAGCATTTT
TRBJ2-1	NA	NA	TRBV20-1	CSARGSRGFYNEQFF	TGCAGTGCTAGAGGTTCGAGGGGATTCTACAATGAGCAGTTCTTC
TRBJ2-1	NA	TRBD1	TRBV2	CASSDGRDSSYNEQFF	TGTGCCAGCAGTGATGGAAGGGACAGCTCCTACAATGAGCAGTTCTTC
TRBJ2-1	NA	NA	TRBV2	CASSERVKQFF	TGTGCCAGCAGTGAACGAGTTAAGCAGTTCTTC
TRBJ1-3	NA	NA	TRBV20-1	CSARDLAVSGNTIYF	TGCAGTGCTAGAGATCTTGCGGTCTCTGGAAACACCATATATTTT
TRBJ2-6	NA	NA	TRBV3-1	CASNQRGANVLTF	TGTGCCAGCAACCAAAGGGGGGCCAACGTCCTGACTTTC
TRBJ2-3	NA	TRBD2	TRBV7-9	CASSGRGDLTDTQYF	TGTGCCAGCAGCGGGCGGGGGGACCTCACAGATACGCAGTATTTT
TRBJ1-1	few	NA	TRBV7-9	CASSLVGGLDTEAFF	TGTGCCAGCAGCTTAGTTGGGGGGCTCGACACTGAAGCTTTCTTT
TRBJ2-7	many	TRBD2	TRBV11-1	CASSSSGGAGEQYF	TGTGCCAGCAGCTCTAGCGGGGGGGCCGGAGAGCAGTACTTC
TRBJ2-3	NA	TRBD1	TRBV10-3	CAISTGTGGSDTQYF	TGTGCCATCAGCACCGGGACAGGGGGCTCAGATACGCAGTATTTT
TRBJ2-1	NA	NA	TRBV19	CASSISAYNEQFF	TGTGCCAGTAGTATTAGCGCCTACAATGAGCAGTTCTTC
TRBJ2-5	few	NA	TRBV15	CATSRPPSGQKTQYF	TGTGCCACCAGCAGACCTCCCTCTGGACAGAAGACCCAGTACTTC